This TCR beta chain was recovered during a study of T cell responses to AZD1222 COVID-19 vaccine. Sequenced by immunoSEQ multiplex PCR; TCRdb stores in-frame clones only, minus some. The sample consists of 90,000 to 120,000 clones, roughly 90% of them appearing once. It was second doses at about 4 or about 12 weeks that were pooled. Regarding the study as a whole: Sampled repertoires all dated from after the peak T cell response. Recipients of two AZD1222 doses showed rising Spike-specific TCR breadth and depth.

Comments on this clone: Its antigen is not identified.

V was clipped by 4 bases and J by 0 bases, with 12 bases between them. Germline V gene sequence: CDR1 SEHNR, CDR2 FQNEAQ (reference sequence). The CDR3 runs to 16 residues. This TCR derives from an adult who received the AZD1222 COVID-19 vaccine. The sequences come from peripheral blood, collected 28 days after the second AZD1222 dose. The chain couples TRBV7-9 to TRBJ2-2; D is unclear. In DNA, the CDR3 is TGTGCCAGCAGCTCCAGGCTTACAACGAACACCGGGGAGCTGTTTTTT. Translated: CASSSRLTTNTGELFF.